Shown below are 8 T cell receptor beta chains from a single sample sequenced in a study of cytomegalovirus exposure and HLA in healthy donors. Primers included in the PCR were 60 Vbeta and 13 Jbeta primers. TCRdb keeps only in-frame clones here, not all; method: immunoSEQ multiplex PCR. The data contain about 98,000 clones, around 67% of them singletons. The sequencing input was PBMCs. The receptors stem from a man aged 50 or older in good health and CMV-seronegative.

CDR3 in amino acids: CASSYSGTGGNQPQHF. The CDR3 DNA sequence: TGTGCCAGCAGTTACTCTGGGACAGGGGGCAATCAGCCCCAGCATTTT. The genes are TRBV6-5 and TRBJ1-5; 10 nucleotides match TRBD1. Germline CDR1 and CDR2: MNHEY and SVGAGI. Trimming removed 0 bases from V and 2 bases from J; junction bases left unmatched: 1. The CDR3 consists of 16 residues.

J is TRBJ2-3 and V is TRBV5-1; possible D gene TRBD2, 6 bases. This CDR3 has 15 residues. Germline lookup yields CDR1 SGHRS and CDR2 YFSETQ. Trimming cost V 4 bases and J 4 bases, with 16 bases left between them. The CDR3, as DNA: TGCGCCAGCAGCGGAGGGACGGAGAGATCAGATACGCAGTATTTT. As protein: CASSGGTERSDTQYF.

The chain couples TRBV6-6 to TRBJ2-5, with 11 bases matching TRBD1. Per germline, CDR1 MNHNY and CDR2 SVGAGI (reference sequence). J lost 3 bases, V lost 2 bases, and 5 bases had no gene match. The CDR3 covers 16 residues. CDR3 DNA sequence: TGTGCCAGCAGTTACAGGACAGGGGGCGAGGAAGAGACCCAGTACTTC. Amino acids: CASSYRTGGEEETQYF.

J is TRBJ1-1 and V is TRBV7-9, with a weak D call TRBD1 (6 bases). The CDR3 consists of 14 residues. V was trimmed by 8 bases and J by 6 bases, leaving 19 bases between them. Germline CDR1 SEHNR, CDR2 FQNEAQ (reference sequence). The CDR3 region is CASGAGGARAEAFF. The CDR3 DNA reads TGTGCCAGCGGGGCTGGGGGGGCCCGAGCTGAAGCTTTCTTT.

The CDR3 is CASSFPGLAQETQYF. The CDR3 DNA reads TGTGCCAGCAGTTTCCCGGGACTCGCTCAAGAGACCCAGTACTTC. The genes are TRBV6-5 and TRBJ2-5; maybe TRBD2 (6 bases). Germline-derived CDR1 and CDR2 are MNHEY and SVGAGI. CDR3 length: 15 residues. Trimming shortened V by 4 bases and J by 2 bases, and 14 bases separated the two germline ends.

The V and J genes are TRBV13 and TRBJ2-7, with 7 bases fitting TRBD2. CDR1 PRHDT and CDR2 FYEKMQ come from the germline V gene (reference sequence). V lost 1 base, J lost 2 bases, and 8 bases stayed unmatched. The length of the CDR3 is 16 residues. CDR3 loop: CASSLVSSGAPYEQYF. The CDR3 DNA reads as TGTGCCAGCAGCTTAGTTTCCAGCGGGGCTCCCTACGAGCAGTACTTC.

The chain recombines TRBV19 with TRBJ1-1, with 9 bases identical to TRBD1. V dropped 6 bases and J dropped 2; count of bases not matched to a gene: 10. Looked up from germline, CDR1 is LNHDA and CDR2 is SQIVND (reference sequence). The CDR3 is 16 amino acids. CDR3 in DNA: TGTGCCAGTAGAATACAGGGGGCCAAGGTAAACACTGAAGCTTTCTTT. This encodes CASRIQGAKVNTEAFF.

This chain connects TRBV7-3 to TRBJ1-1; D call uncertain. Per the germline V gene, CDR1 is SGHTA and CDR2 is FQGTGA. V lost 1 base, J lost 4 bases, and 10 bases lay in between. The CDR3 has 14 amino acids. Here the CDR3 DNA reads TGTGCCAGCAGCTTAAATAAAGCGGCCACTGAAGCTTTCTTT. It translates to CASSLNKAATEAFF.